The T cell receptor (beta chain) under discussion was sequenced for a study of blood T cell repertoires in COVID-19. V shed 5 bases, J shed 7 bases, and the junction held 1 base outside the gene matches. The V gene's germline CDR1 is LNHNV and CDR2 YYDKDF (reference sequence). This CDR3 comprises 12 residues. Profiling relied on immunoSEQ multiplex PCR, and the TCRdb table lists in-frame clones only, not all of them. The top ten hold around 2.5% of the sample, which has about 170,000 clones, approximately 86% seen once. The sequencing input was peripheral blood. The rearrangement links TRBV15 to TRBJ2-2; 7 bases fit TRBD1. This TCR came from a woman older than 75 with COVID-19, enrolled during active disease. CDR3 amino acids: CATSRQGGELFF. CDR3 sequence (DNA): TGTGCCACCAGCCGACAGGGCGGGGAGCTGTTTTTT.